The clone carrying this TCR beta chain has more than one count but fewer than ten. This CDR3 has 14 residues. CDR1 is SGHVS and CDR2 is FNYEAQ in the germline V gene. The V gene lost 2 bases and the J gene lost 3 bases, with 9 bases spanning the gap. Sequencing was performed with immunoSEQ multiplex PCR; in TCRdb, only in-frame clones are kept and a portion is missing. The sample includes approximately 440,000 clones, 80% to 95% of them seen just once. The entry originates in a study of blood T cell repertoires in COVID-19. Looking at the study overall: T cells, B-cell-depleted T cells, or PBMCs supplied cDNA or gDNA.

Sequenced material: PBMCs or T cells enriched from blood (not recorded which). J is TRBJ2-3 and V is TRBV7-6, with a tentative D call TRBD2 (5 bases). The TCR comes from a young man who had recovered from COVID-19. The CDR3: CASSLFSGTDTQYF. The CDR3 DNA sequence: TGTGCCAGCAGCTTATTTTCGGGAACAGATACGCAGTATTTT.